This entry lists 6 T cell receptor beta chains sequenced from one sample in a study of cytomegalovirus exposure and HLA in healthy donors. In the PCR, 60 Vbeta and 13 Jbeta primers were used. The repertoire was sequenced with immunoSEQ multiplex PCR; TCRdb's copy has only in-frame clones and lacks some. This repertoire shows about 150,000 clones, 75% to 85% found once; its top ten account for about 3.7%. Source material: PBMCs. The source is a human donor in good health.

DNA of the CDR3: TGTGCCAGCAGCTTTTTTCTCCGGGGTAATGAAAAACTGTTTTTT. Protein sequence: CASSFFLRGNEKLFF. This chain connects TRBV7-9 to TRBJ1-4, with unresolved D. V was cut by 3 bases and J by 4 bases, with 12 bases left in between. Germline-derived CDR1 and CDR2 are SEHNR and FQNEAQ (reference sequence). The CDR3 is made up of 15 amino acids.

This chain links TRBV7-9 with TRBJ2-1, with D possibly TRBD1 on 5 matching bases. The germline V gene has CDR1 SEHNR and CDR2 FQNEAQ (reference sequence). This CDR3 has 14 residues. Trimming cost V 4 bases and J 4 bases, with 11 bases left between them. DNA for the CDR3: TGTGCCAGCAGCTCCGACAGACTGTACAATGAGCAGTTCTTC. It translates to CASSSDRLYNEQFF.

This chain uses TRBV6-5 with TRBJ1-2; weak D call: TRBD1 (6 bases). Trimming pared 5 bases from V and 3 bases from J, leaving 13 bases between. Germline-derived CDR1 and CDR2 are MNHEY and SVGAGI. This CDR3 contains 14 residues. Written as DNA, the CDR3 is TGTGCCAGCAGTCCCCTGGACAGTTACTATGGCTACACCTTC. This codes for CASSPLDSYYGYTF.

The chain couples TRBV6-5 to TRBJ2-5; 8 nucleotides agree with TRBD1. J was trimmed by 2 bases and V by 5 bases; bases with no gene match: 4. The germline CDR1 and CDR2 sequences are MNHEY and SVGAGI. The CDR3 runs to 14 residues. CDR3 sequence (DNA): TGTGCCAGCAGTGGACAGGGACAACAAGAGACCCAGTACTTC. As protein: CASSGQGQQETQYF.

The CDR3 region is CASCPTGSSNYGYTF. In DNA form, the CDR3 reads TGCGCCAGCTGTCCCACAGGGTCCTCTAACTATGGCTACACCTTC. This rearrangement joins TRBV4-1 to TRBJ1-2; D is perhaps TRBD1 (6 bases). Trimming cost V 8 bases and J 0 bases, with 16 bases left between them. This CDR3 is 15 amino acids long. Germline V lookup: CDR1 MGHRA, CDR2 YSYEKL.

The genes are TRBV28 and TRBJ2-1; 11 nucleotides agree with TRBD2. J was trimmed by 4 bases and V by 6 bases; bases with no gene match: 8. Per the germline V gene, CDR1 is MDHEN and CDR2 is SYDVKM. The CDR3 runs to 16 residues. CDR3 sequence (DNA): TGTGCCAGCAGCCGCACTCTAGCGGGAGGTTACAATGAGCAGTTCTTC. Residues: CASSRTLAGGYNEQFF.